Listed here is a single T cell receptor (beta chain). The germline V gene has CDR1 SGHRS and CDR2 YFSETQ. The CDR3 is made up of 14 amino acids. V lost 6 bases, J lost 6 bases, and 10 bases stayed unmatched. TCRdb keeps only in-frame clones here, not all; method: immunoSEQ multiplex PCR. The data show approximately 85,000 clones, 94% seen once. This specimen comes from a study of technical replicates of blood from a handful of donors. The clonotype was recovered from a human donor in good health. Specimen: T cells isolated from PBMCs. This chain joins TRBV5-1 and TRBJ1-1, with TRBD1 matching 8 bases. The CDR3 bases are TGCGCCAGCACCCAGGGGGCGGGTGGATCTGAAGCTTTCTTT. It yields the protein CASTQGAGGSEAFF.